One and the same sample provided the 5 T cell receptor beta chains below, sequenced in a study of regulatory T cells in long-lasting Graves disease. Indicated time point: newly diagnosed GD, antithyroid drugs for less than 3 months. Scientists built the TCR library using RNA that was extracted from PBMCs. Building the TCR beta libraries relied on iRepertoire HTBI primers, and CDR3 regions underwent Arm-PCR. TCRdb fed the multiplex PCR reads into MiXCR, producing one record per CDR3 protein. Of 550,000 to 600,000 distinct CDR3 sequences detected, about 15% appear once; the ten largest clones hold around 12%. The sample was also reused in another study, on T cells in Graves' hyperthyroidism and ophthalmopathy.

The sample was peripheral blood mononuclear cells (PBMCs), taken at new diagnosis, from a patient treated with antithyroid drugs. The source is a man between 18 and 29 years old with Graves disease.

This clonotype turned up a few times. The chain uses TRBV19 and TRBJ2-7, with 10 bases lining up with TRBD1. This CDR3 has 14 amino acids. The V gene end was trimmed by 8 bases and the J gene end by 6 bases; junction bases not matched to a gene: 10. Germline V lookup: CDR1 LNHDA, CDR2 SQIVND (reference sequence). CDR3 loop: CASSGTGDRREQYF. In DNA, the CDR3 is TGTGCCAGTTCTGGGACAGGGGATCGTCGCGAGCAGTACTTC.

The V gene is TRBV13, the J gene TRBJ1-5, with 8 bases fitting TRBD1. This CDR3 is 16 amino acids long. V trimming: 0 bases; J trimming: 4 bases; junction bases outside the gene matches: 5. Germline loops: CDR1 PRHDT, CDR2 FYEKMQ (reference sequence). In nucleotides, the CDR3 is TGTGCCAGCAGCTTAGGAATGGACAGGGAAAATCAGCCCCAGCATTTT. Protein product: CASSLGMDRENQPQHF.

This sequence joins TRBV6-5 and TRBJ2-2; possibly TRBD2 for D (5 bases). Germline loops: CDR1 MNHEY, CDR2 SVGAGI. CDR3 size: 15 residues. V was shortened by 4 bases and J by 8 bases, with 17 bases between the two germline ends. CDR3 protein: CASSSTEAPRGELFF. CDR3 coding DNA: TGTGCCAGCAGTTCCACGGAGGCCCCCAGGGGGGAGCTGTTTTTT.

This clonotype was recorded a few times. The CDR3 spells CASSSRERRGEVDTQYF. In nucleotides, the CDR3 is TGTGCCAGCAGTTCCCGCGAGCGACGGGGGGAGGTAGATACGCAGTATTTT. The chain employs TRBV28 and TRBJ2-3; 7 nucleotides match TRBD2. Germline V CDR1 and CDR2: MDHEN, SYDVKM. CDR3 length: 17 residues. V shed 4 bases and J 5 bases; nucleotides not matched to a gene: 15. Supplemented by reference TRBV28 and TRBJ2-3, the full variable domain reads DVKVTQSSRYLVKRTGEKVFLECVQDMDHENMFWYRQDPGLGLRLIYFSYDVKMKEKGDIPEGYSVSREKKERFSLILESASTNQTSMYLCASSSRERRGEVDTQYFGPGTRLTVL.

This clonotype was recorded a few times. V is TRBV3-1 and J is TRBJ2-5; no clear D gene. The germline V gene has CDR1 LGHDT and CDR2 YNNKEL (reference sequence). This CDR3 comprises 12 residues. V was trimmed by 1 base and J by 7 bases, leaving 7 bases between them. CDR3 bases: TGTGCCAGCAGCCAAGTAGACGCGACCCAGTACTTC. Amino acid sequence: CASSQVDATQYF.